Each of the 6 T cell receptor beta chains below was sequenced from the same sample in a study of blood T cells in healthy people across ages. A second PCR of roughly 7 to 11 cycles used a sample-barcoded 5' primer and a J-beta primer mix. In TCRdb, the 5' RACE reads were re-called with MiXCR into one record per CDR3 protein. The sample lists fewer than 800,000 distinct CDR3 sequences; roughly 20% were seen once. Sample: blood. The receptors derive from a man between 65 and 80 years old in good health.

This clonotype has more than one count but fewer than ten. J is TRBJ2-3 and V is TRBV15, with a tentative D call TRBD2 (5 bases). V lost 4 bases and J 0 bases, leaving 14 bases between the germline ends. The V gene's germline CDR1 is LNHNV and CDR2 YYDKDF (reference sequence). The CDR3 contains 16 residues. The CDR3: CATSTGTSSSTDTQYF. CDR3 sequence (DNA): TGTGCCACCAGCACCGGCACTAGTTCTAGCACAGATACGCAGTATTTT.

This clonotype was seen many times. V and J are TRBV5-1 and TRBJ2-4, with D maybe TRBD1 (6 bases). Germline CDR1 reads SGHRS; CDR2 reads YFSETQ. Trimming stripped 0 bases from V and 5 bases from J, with 6 bases between. The CDR3 extends over 13 amino acids. CDR3 sequence: CASSLGQENIQYF. DNA of the CDR3: TGCGCCAGCAGCTTGGGACAGGAAAACATTCAGTACTTC.

This clonotype was counted between two and nine times. The V call is TRBV5-1, the J call TRBJ2-7, with a weak D call TRBD2 (7 bases). This CDR3 region has 14 residues. The V and J ends lost 2 bases and 8 bases respectively, with 17 bases between them. CDR1 and CDR2 from the germline V gene are SGHRS and YFSETQ. The DNA for the CDR3 is TGCGCCAGCAGCTTCCCAGGGGCGGGGGAGCAGCAGTACTTC. This gives the protein CASSFPGAGEQQYF.

The chain couples TRBV5-6 to TRBJ2-2; D uncertain. CDR3 length: 14 residues. Germline V CDR1 and CDR2: SGHDT, YYEEEE. The V gene lost 1 base and the J gene lost 13 bases, with 17 bases spanning the gap. This CDR3 reads CASSLYSLKWVLFF. The CDR3 nucleotides read TGTGCCAGCAGCTTGTATAGTCTAAAGTGGGTGCTGTTTTTT.

This clonotype was seen only a few times. A read error may be the cause here, since a much bigger clone is one base away. CDR3 loop: CSVGDVGGSTSYEQYF. In nucleotides, the CDR3 is TGCAGCGTTGGGGATGTGGGGGGCTCTACCTCCTACGAGCAGTACTTC. The chain uses TRBV29-1 and TRBJ2-7; perhaps D is TRBD1 or TRBD2 (6 bases each). Germline CDR1 reads SQVTM; CDR2 reads ANQGSEA. This CDR3 spans 16 amino acids. Trimming cost V 4 bases and J 0 bases, with 19 bases left between them.

This clonotype was seen a few times. Since a much larger clone is just one base distant, this may be a read error. The chain's CDR3 is CSASGSSSYEQHF. The CDR3 DNA follows: TGCAGTGCTAGCGGGTCGAGCTCCTACGAGCAGCACTTC. The chain recombines TRBV20-1 with TRBJ2-5; D unresolved. The CDR3 is made up of 13 amino acids. The germline V gene has CDR1 DFQATT and CDR2 SNEGSKA (reference sequence).